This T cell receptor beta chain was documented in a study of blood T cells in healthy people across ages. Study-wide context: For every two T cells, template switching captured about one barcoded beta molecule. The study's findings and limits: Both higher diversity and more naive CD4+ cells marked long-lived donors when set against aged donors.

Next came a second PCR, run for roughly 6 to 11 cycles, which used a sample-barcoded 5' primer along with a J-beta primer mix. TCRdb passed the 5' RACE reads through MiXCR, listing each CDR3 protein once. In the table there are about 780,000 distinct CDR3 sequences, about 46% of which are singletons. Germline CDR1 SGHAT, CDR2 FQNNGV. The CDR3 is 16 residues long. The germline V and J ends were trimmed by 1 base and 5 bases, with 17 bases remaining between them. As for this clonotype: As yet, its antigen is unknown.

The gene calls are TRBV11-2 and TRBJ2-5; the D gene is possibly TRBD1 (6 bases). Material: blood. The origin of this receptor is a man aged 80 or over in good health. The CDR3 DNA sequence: TGTGCCAGCAGCTTAGGCGGCCGAGGGGGTCGGGAGACCCAGTACTTC. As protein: CASSLGGRGGRETQYF.